One T cell receptor beta chain is described in this entry. Its antigen is not known. This specimen comes from a study of blood T cells in healthy people across ages. Ten milliliters was the volume of peripheral blood drawn from each donor. CDR1 is SGHTA and CDR2 is FQGNSA in the germline V gene. This CDR3 spans 18 amino acids. Unmatched junction bases numbered 15, after V lost 5 bases and J lost 2 bases. Overall study findings and caveats: Changes in expanded clonotypes were possibly confounded, as the CMV status of donors was unknown. Compared with aged donors, long-lived donors showed fewer expanded clones, suggesting selection.

For the second PCR, which ran for about 6 to 11 cycles, a sample-barcoded 5' primer and a J-beta primer mix were used. Per-sample output comprised a minimum of 2.5 million paired-end reads containing CDR3. TCRdb itself ran the 5' RACE reads through MiXCR, one entry per CDR3 protein. The data show more than 1 million distinct CDR3 sequences, 45% seen once. The rearrangement joins TRBV7-2 to TRBJ2-1; TRBD2 matches at 7 bases. What was sequenced was blood. The origin of this receptor is a woman in her sixties in good health. DNA for the CDR3: TGTGCCAGCAGCCTCAAACCTGGGGCGGGACTACCCTACAATGAGCAGTTCTTC. It translates to CASSLKPGAGLPYNEQFF.